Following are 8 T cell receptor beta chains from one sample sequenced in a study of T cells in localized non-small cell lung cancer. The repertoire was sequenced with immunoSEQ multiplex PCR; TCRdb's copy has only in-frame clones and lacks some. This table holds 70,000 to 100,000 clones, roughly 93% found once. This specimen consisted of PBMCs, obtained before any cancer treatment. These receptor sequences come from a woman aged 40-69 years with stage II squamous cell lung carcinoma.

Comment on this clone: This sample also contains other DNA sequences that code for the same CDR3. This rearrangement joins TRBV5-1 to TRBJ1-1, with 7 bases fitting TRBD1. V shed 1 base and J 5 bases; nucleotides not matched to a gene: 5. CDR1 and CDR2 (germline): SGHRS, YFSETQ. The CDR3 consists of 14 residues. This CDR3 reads CASSLRQGGTEAFF. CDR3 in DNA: TGCGCCAGCAGCTTGAGACAGGGTGGGACTGAAGCTTTCTTT.

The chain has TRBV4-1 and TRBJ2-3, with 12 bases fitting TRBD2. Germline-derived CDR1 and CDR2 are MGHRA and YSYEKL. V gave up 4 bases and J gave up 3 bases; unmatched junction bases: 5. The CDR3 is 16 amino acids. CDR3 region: CASSPMTSGRTDTQYF. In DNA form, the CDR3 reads TGCGCCAGCAGCCCGATGACTAGCGGGAGAACAGATACGCAGTATTTT.

CDR3 nucleotides: TGTGCCAGCAGCTTAGGGGCAGGTCGTGGAACCGGGGAGCTGTTTTTT. It translates to CASSLGAGRGTGELFF. The chain employs TRBV7-9 and TRBJ2-2; D uncertain. Per germline, CDR1 SEHNR and CDR2 FQNEAQ (reference sequence). Deletions cut 1 base from V and 5 bases from J, with 14 bases between. The CDR3 has 16 amino acids.

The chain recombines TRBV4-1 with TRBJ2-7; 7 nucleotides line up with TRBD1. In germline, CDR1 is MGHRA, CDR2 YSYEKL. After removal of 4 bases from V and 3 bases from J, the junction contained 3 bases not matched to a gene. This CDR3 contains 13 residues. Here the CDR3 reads CASSRDSSYEQYF. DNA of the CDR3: TGCGCCAGCAGCCGGGACAGCAGCTACGAGCAGTACTTC.

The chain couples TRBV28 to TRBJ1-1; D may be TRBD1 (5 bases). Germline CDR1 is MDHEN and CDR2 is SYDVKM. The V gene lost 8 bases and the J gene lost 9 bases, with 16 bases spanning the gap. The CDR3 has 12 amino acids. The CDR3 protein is CASYQIDSKAFF. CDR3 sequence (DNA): TGTGCCAGCTACCAGATAGACAGTAAAGCTTTCTTT. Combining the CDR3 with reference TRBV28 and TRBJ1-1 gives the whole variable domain DVKVTQSSRYLVKRTGEKVFLECVQDMDHENMFWYRQDPGLGLRLIYFSYDVKMKEKGDIPEGYSVSREKKERFSLILESASTNQTSMYLCASYQIDSKAFFGQGTRLTVV.

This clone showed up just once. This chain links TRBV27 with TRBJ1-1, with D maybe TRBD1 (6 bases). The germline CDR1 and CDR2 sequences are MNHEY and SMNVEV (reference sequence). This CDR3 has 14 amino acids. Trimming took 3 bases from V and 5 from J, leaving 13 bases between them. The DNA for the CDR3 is TGTGCCAGCAGTTTCCGGGGGGCGGGTACTGAAGCTTTCTTT. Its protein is CASSFRGAGTEAFF.

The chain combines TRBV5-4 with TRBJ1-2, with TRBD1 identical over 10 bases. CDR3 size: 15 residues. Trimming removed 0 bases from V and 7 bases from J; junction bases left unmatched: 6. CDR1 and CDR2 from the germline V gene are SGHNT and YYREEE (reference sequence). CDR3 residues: CASSLDGRDRGGYTF. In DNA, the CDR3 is TGTGCCAGCAGCTTGGATGGACGGGACAGGGGTGGCTACACCTTC. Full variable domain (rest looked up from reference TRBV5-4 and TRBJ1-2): ETGVTQSPTHLIKTRGQQVTLRCSSQSGHNTVSWYQQALGQGPQFIFQYYREEENGRGNFPPRFSGLQFPNYSSELNVNALELDDSALYLCASSLDGRDRGGYTFGSGTRLTVV.

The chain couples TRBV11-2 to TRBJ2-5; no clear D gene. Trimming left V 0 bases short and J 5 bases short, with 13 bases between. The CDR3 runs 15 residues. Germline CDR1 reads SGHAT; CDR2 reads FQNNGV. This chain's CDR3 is CASSLDLFSKETQYF. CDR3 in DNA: TGTGCCAGCAGCTTAGACCTATTTTCCAAGGAGACCCAGTACTTC.